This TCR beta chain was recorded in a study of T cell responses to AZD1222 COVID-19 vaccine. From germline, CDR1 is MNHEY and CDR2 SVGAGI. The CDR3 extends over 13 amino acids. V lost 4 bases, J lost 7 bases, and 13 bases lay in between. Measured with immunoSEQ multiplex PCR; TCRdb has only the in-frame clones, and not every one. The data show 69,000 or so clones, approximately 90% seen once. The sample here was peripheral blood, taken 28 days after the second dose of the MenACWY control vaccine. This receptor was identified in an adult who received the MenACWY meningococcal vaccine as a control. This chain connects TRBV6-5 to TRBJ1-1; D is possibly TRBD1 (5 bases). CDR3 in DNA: TGTGCCAGCAGTTCGAGGCCCCAGGGTGAAGCTTTCTTT. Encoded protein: CASSSRPQGEAFF.